Shown below are 18 T cell receptor beta chains from a single sample sequenced in a study of metastatic and nonmetastatic thyroid tumors. Patients had received no treatment of any kind before thyroid surgery. TCRdb re-processed the PCR reads through MiXCR. The sample carries tens of thousands of clones, about 17% recorded once. The sample consisted of blood. The receptors stem from a male donor with papillary thyroid cancer or a benign thyroid nodule (not recorded which). Some clones in this sample may be carry-over from other donors' samples.

Notes on this clone: A much larger clone sits a single nucleotide away, making a read error possible. V gene TRBV30 combines with J gene TRBJ1-5; no clear D. V lost 0 bases and J 9 bases, leaving 12 bases between the germline ends. The germline V gene has CDR1 GTSNPN and CDR2 SVGIG (reference sequence). The CDR3 runs to 13 residues. Here the CDR3 reads CAWSVVVDRPQHF. The DNA for the CDR3 is TGTGCCTGGAGTGTTGTGGTGGATCGGCCCCAGCATTTT.

Details on this clone: A read error may produce the germline difference seen at one junction end. V usage is TRBV7-6 and J usage is TRBJ1-1; possibly TRBD1 for D (5 bases). Germline CDR1 SGHVS, CDR2 FNYEAQ. The CDR3 totals 15 residues. The DNA of the CDR3 is TGTGCCAACAGCCCCGGTGGGGGGATGAACACTGAATCTTTCTTT. Translated: CANSPGGGMNTESFF.

The table lists this clone with many counts. This sequence joins TRBV5-1 and TRBJ2-5; 9 positions match TRBD1. The germline V gene has CDR1 SGHRS and CDR2 YFSETQ. The CDR3 runs to 15 residues. The junction had 5 bases not matched to a gene; V was cut back by 2 bases and J by 3 bases. The CDR3 nucleotides read TGCGCCAGCAGCTTCGGCGGGGACAGGGAAGAGACCCAGTACTTC. Its protein is CASSFGGDREETQYF.

This clone was counted many times. This rearrangement joins TRBV6-4 to TRBJ2-7; tentative D call: TRBD2 (6 bases). V lost 7 bases, J lost 2 bases, and 9 bases lay in between. Per the germline V gene, CDR1 is MRHNA and CDR2 is SNTAGT. This CDR3 spans 12 amino acids. The CDR3 sequence: CASNWGAYEQYF. CDR3 in DNA: TGTGCCAGCAACTGGGGGGCCTACGAGCAGTACTTC.

The chain has TRBV6-2 or TRBV6-3 and TRBJ2-7; D is perhaps TRBD2 (5 bases). V dropped 7 bases and J dropped 3 bases, with 16 bases sitting between them. Germline loops: CDR1 MNHEY, CDR2 SVGEGT. CDR3 length: 14 residues. The CDR3 spells CASTRSGSSYEQYF. The CDR3 DNA follows: TGTGCCAGCACCAGGAGTGGGAGCAGCTACGAGCAGTACTTC.

About this clone: A read error may explain this, as a much larger clone is one base away. V gene TRBV27 combines with J gene TRBJ2-7; D gene unclear. The CDR3 runs to 10 residues. V was pared by 9 bases and J by 3 bases, with 6 bases between. Germline V gene sequence: CDR1 MNHEY, CDR2 SMNVEV (reference sequence). The CDR3 DNA reads as TGTGCCAGGAGTAGCTACGAGCAGTACGTC. Amino acids: CARSSYEQYV.

This clone was found a few times. The rearrangement uses TRBV27 and TRBJ2-7; 8 bases match TRBD2. CDR3 length: 16 residues. Germline values: CDR1 MNHEY, CDR2 SMNVEV (reference sequence). The V and J ends lost 5 bases and 2 bases, in that order; junction bases with no gene match: 11. In nucleotides, the CDR3 is TGTGCCAGCAGTGCTGTAGCGGGAACTGATGCCTACGAGCAGTACTTC. Translated, it gives CASSAVAGTDAYEQYF.

As DNA, the CDR3 is TGTGCCAGCAGTGACCTGACTAGCGGCACCGGGGAGCTGTTTTTT. The encoded protein is CASSDLTSGTGELFF. The J gene is TRBJ2-2, the V gene TRBV6-4, with 9 bases lining up with TRBD2. From germline, CDR1 is MRHNA and CDR2 SNTAGT. The J segment lost 4 bases and the V segment lost 2 bases, leaving 2 bases of the junction unmatched. This CDR3 has 15 residues.

This clone appeared many times. The CDR3, as DNA: TGCGCCAGCAGCTTGGCGGGACAGTACAATCAGCCCCAGCATTTT. Translating gives CASSLAGQYNQPQHF. The chain is built from TRBV5-1 and TRBJ1-5; 7 positions match TRBD1. There are 15 residues in the CDR3. Germline V gene sequence: CDR1 SGHRS, CDR2 YFSETQ. Trimming took 0 bases from V and 3 from J; bases not matched to a gene: 3.

The chain couples TRBV6-1 to TRBJ2-2, with D perhaps TRBD1 (7 bases). The CDR3 is 15 residues long. Germline loops: CDR1 MNHNS, CDR2 SASEGT. With 6 bases removed from V and 4 bases from J, the gap between germline ends came to 15 bases. CDR3 bases: TGTGCCAGCAGAACGACAGGGCGGGGCACCGGGGAGCTGTTTTTT. This sequence encodes CASRTTGRGTGELFF.

This clone was counted a few times. The chain is built from TRBV5-6 and TRBJ1-1; a possible D gene is TRBD1 (5 bases). Germline V gene data show CDR1 as SGHDT and CDR2 as YYEEEE. The V and J ends lost 0 bases and 5 bases respectively, with 14 bases between them. This CDR3 spans 15 amino acids. The CDR3 region has the DNA TGTGCCAGCAGCTTGGAGGGGTTTAGGAGGACTGAAGCTTTCTTT. It yields the protein CASSLEGFRRTEAFF.

This clone was detected a few times. A junction boundary mismatches the germline segment, possibly from a read error. The chain recombines TRBV6-4 with TRBJ2-2; a possible D gene is TRBD2 (5 bases). The CDR3 has 15 residues. Germline V gene data show CDR1 as MRHNA and CDR2 as SNTAGT. DNA of the CDR3: TGTGCCAGCAGTCACGCACCCGGGAACACCGCGGAGCTGTTTTTT. It specifies CASSHAPGNTAELFF.

This clone was seen at least ten times. The genes are TRBV27 and TRBJ2-7; D may be TRBD1 (6 bases). The CDR3 spans 13 residues. Per germline, CDR1 MNHEY and CDR2 SMNVEV (reference sequence). The ends were cut back, 8 bases at V and 0 bases at J, with 11 bases in the middle. CDR3 in amino acids: CASSRGFSYEQYF. CDR3 DNA sequence: TGTGCCAGCTCCAGGGGCTTCTCCTACGAGCAGTACTTC.

This clone was counted a few times. A much larger clone lies a single base off, so this may be a read error. This chain uses TRBV19 with TRBJ2-1; maybe TRBD2 (5 bases). The germline V gene has CDR1 LNHDA and CDR2 SQIVND (reference sequence). Between the trimmed V and J ends, which lost 3 bases and 0 bases, there was a span of 9 bases. This CDR3 has 15 residues. The CDR3 here is CASSIPGCSYNEQFF. For the CDR3, the DNA is TGTGCCAGTAGTATTCCGGGGTGCTCCTACAATGAGCAGTTCTTC.

This clone occurred many times. The V gene is TRBV3-1, the J gene TRBJ1-5, with D uncertain. The CDR3 totals 12 residues. V was clipped by 1 base and J by 7 bases, with 5 bases between them. Per the germline V gene, CDR1 is LGHDT and CDR2 is YNNKEL (reference sequence). The CDR3 loop is CASSQGEQPQHF. The CDR3 DNA follows: TGTGCCAGCAGCCAAGGAGAACAGCCCCAGCATTTT.

The chain joins TRBV4-3 to TRBJ2-1; 14 bases align to TRBD2. This CDR3 has 15 amino acids. V trimming: 3 bases; J trimming: 8 bases; junction bases outside the gene matches: 3. In germline, CDR1 is LGHNA, CDR2 YSLEER. The CDR3 region has the DNA TGCGCCAGCAGCCACCCGGGACTAGCGGGAGATGAGCAGTTCTTC. This codes for CASSHPGLAGDEQFF.

This clone has at least ten counts. V usage is TRBV20-1 and J usage is TRBJ1-6, with D maybe TRBD1 (5 bases). The ends were cut back, 1 base at V and 7 bases at J, with 11 bases in the middle. Germline CDR1 reads DFQATT; CDR2 reads SNEGSKA (reference sequence). This CDR3 contains 14 residues. CDR3 protein: CSARGGGKNSPLHF. As DNA, the CDR3 is TGCAGTGCTAGAGGCGGGGGAAAGAATTCACCCCTCCACTTT.

The V and J genes are TRBV24-1 and TRBJ2-2, with TRBD2 matching over 10 bases. Germline V gives CDR1 KGHDR, CDR2 SFDVKD. CDR3 length equals 16 residues. V shed 8 bases and J 3 bases; nucleotides not matched to a gene: 8. The CDR3 spells CATIKGLAPYTGELFF. As DNA, the CDR3 is TGTGCCACCATCAAGGGACTAGCGCCTTACACCGGGGAGCTGTTTTTT.